Listed here are 31 T cell receptor beta chains from one sample, sequenced in a study of cytomegalovirus exposure and HLA in healthy donors. PCR involved 60 Vbeta and 13 Jbeta primers. The assay was immunoSEQ multiplex PCR, and TCRdb's table has in-frame clones only and misses some. The sample lists about 130,000 clones; 85% to 90% were seen once. The material sequenced was PBMCs. These receptors all stem from a woman in her 30s in good health and CMV-seronegative.

This rearrangement joins TRBV19 to TRBJ2-7, with 7 bases that match TRBD1. This CDR3 is 14 amino acids long. From germline, CDR1 is LNHDA and CDR2 SQIVND (reference sequence). Trimming took 6 bases from V and 3 from J; bases not matched to a gene: 8. The CDR3 here is CASSASDRIYEQYF. CDR3 DNA: TGTGCCAGTAGCGCATCGGACAGGATCTACGAGCAGTACTTC.

In the case of this clone: The germline gene is not matched at one end of the junction; a read error may be the cause. The V gene is TRBV20-1, the J gene TRBJ1-1; weak D call: TRBD1 (6 bases). The CDR3 loop spans 9 amino acids. Germline V gene lookup returns CDR1 DFQATT and CDR2 SNEGSKA (reference sequence). CDR3 nucleotides: TGTGGAGCAGGGGAGAAAGCTTTCTTT. As protein: CGAGEKAFF.

With respect to this clone: No conserved phenylalanine or tryptophan is present at the end of the CDR3, so a read error is the likely explanation. The DNA is omitted, as the CDR3 cannot be located on it reliably, and the CDR3 follows TCRdb's listing. V is TRBV5-1 and J is TRBJ2-7; TRBD1 is the table's D call and was not checked against the DNA. A total of 11 residues make up the CDR3, ends included. Per germline, CDR1 SGHRS and CDR2 YFSETQ. CDR3 amino acids: CASSEPGQGAK.

The CDR3 region has the DNA TGTGCCAGCCAAACTGGACAGAACACTGAAGCTTTCTTT. Its protein is CASQTGQNTEAFF. The chain carries TRBV18 and TRBJ1-1, with D possibly matching TRBD1 (5 bases). There are 13 residues in the CDR3. CDR1 KGHSH and CDR2 LQKENI come from the germline V gene. V gave up 8 bases and J gave up 1 base, with 11 bases separating them.

J is TRBJ2-4 and V is TRBV6-5, with TRBD1 matching over 8 bases. The CDR3 covers 15 residues. Losses at the gene ends were 0 bases for V and 12 bases for J; bases not matched to a gene: 10. From germline, CDR1 is MNHEY and CDR2 SVGAGI. The DNA for the CDR3 is TGTGCCAGCAGTTACTCGAAAGCACAGGGGGGAGATCAGTACTTC. Protein: CASSYSKAQGGDQYF.

The CDR3 DNA follows: TGTGCCAGCAGGCCAACCACCTATTACGAGCAGTACTTC. Encoded protein: CASRPTTYYEQYF. The chain uses TRBV11-2 and TRBJ2-7; D remains unclear. V shed 6 bases and J shed 4 bases, with 13 bases lying between them. Germline V gene sequence: CDR1 SGHAT, CDR2 FQNNGV. This CDR3 is built from 13 residues.

This clone was detected only a few times. The chain joins TRBV4-3 to TRBJ2-3, with 9 bases fitting TRBD2. There are 15 residues in the CDR3. The V gene's germline CDR1 is LGHNA and CDR2 YSLEER. V was clipped by 1 base and J by 4 bases; unmatched bases: 3. This chain's CDR3 is CASSQVGTSPDTQYF. In DNA, the CDR3 is TGCGCCAGCAGCCAAGTCGGGACTAGCCCAGATACGCAGTATTTT.

The genes are TRBV28 and TRBJ2-7, with 7 bases fitting TRBD1. CDR1 MDHEN and CDR2 SYDVKM come from the germline V gene. The ends lost 10 bases at V and 5 bases at J; junction bases unmatched: 11. The length of the CDR3 is 13 residues. DNA for the CDR3: TGTGCCACTAAAGGGGGCTTTGGGGACGAGCAGTACTTC. As protein: CATKGGFGDEQYF.

V usage is TRBV7-8 and J usage is TRBJ1-2; weak D call: TRBD1 (6 bases). Germline values: CDR1 SGHVS, CDR2 FQNEAQ. Between the trimmed V and J ends, which lost 0 bases and 4 bases, there was a span of 21 bases. The CDR3 has 18 amino acids. CDR3 sequence (DNA): TGTGCCAGCAGCTTAGCGGGGGCAGCTTCCCCTCTGTCCTATGGCTACACCTTC. Amino acid sequence: CASSLAGAASPLSYGYTF. The full variable domain, its missing parts supplied by reference TRBV7-8 and TRBJ1-2, is GAGVSQSPRYKVAKRGQDVALRCDPISGHVSLFWYQQALGQGPEFLTYFQNEAQLDKSGLPSDRFFAERPEGSVSTLKIQRTQQEDSAVYLCASSLAGAASPLSYGYTFGSGTRLTVV.

This clone was observed once. Here the CDR3 reads CASSPPYERGGADTQYF. In nucleotides, the CDR3 is TGTGCCAGCTCACCACCTTATGAGCGGGGTGGGGCAGATACGCAGTATTTT. The V and J genes are TRBV18 and TRBJ2-3, with 7 nucleotides matching TRBD2. V lost 0 bases and J lost 4; bases outside the gene matches: 10. This CDR3 comprises 17 residues. Germline V gene data show CDR1 as KGHSH and CDR2 as LQKENI.

This clone was found once. The chain recombines TRBV5-1 with TRBJ2-5; 11 bases fit TRBD2. Trimming cost V 4 bases and J 0 bases; bases outside gene matches: 8. Germline V gene data show CDR1 as SGHRS and CDR2 as YFSETQ. The CDR3 sequence is 17 residues long. The CDR3 loop reads CASSDPSGGPYQETQYF. CDR3 bases: TGCGCCAGCAGCGACCCTAGCGGGGGGCCGTACCAAGAGACCCAGTACTTC.

This clone was observed a few times. This chain links TRBV28 with TRBJ2-7, with D maybe TRBD2 (6 bases). This CDR3 has 13 amino acids. V lost 2 bases, J lost 3 bases, and 8 bases lay in between. Germline V gene lookup returns CDR1 MDHEN and CDR2 SYDVKM. CDR3 region: CASSLGTFYEQYF. The CDR3 DNA is TGTGCCAGCAGTTTAGGGACTTTCTACGAGCAGTACTTC.

The chain carries TRBV7-3 and TRBJ2-1; D is perhaps TRBD1 (5 bases). Trimming stripped 2 bases from V and 6 bases from J, with 8 bases between. CDR1 is SGHTA and CDR2 is FQGTGA in the germline V gene. The CDR3 is 13 amino acids. The CDR3 spells CASSLGQSNEQFF. In DNA form, the CDR3 reads TGTGCCAGCAGCTTAGGACAATCCAATGAGCAGTTCTTC.

The gene calls are TRBV4-3 and TRBJ2-7; 9 bases are a match to TRBD1. There are 16 residues in the CDR3. Germline CDR1 LGHNA, CDR2 YSLEER. With V trimmed by 1 base and J by 3 bases, 7 bases remained unmatched. The DNA of the CDR3 is TGCGCCAGCAGCCAAGTGAGCGGGACAGGGTTCTACGAGCAGTACTTC. Its translation is CASSQVSGTGFYEQYF.

This chain links TRBV5-8 with TRBJ2-1, with a tentative D call TRBD1 (6 bases). The germline V gene has CDR1 SGHTS and CDR2 YDEGEE. V was shortened by 4 bases and J by 10 bases, with 21 bases between the two germline ends. CDR3 length equals 15 residues. This CDR3 reads CASSLTGPAGEEQFF. CDR3 nucleotide sequence: TGTGCCAGCAGCCTGACCGGGCCTGCAGGGGAGGAGCAGTTCTTC.

The V call is TRBV5-4, the J call TRBJ2-3; tentative D call: TRBD2 (7 bases). The germline gives CDR1 SGHNT, CDR2 YYREEE (reference sequence). CDR3 size: 15 residues. V shed 5 bases and J shed 6 bases, with 19 bases lying between them. The CDR3 region is CASRPGGPGVDTQYF. CDR3 nucleotides: TGTGCCAGCAGGCCGGGGGGCCCCGGGGTGGATACGCAGTATTTT.

The J gene is TRBJ1-5, the V gene TRBV28, with D perhaps TRBD1 (5 bases). The CDR3 is 12 residues long. Trimming took off 5 bases at V and 11 bases at J, with 13 bases between the two ends. Germline CDR1 MDHEN, CDR2 SYDVKM. CDR3 protein: CASSIRDLSQHF. CDR3 bases: TGTGCCAGCAGTATACGGGACTTGTCCCAGCATTTT.

The chain carries TRBV30 and TRBJ1-5; TRBD1 agrees at 7 bases. CDR3 length equals 14 residues. The junction had 8 bases not matched to a gene; V was cut back by 3 bases and J by 6 bases. Per the germline V gene, CDR1 is GTSNPN and CDR2 is SVGIG (reference sequence). This CDR3 reads CAWSAGGSSQPQHF. DNA for the CDR3: TGTGCCTGGAGCGCAGGGGGTAGCTCTCAGCCCCAGCATTTT. Full variable domain (missing parts from reference TRBV30 and TRBJ1-5): SQTIHQWPATLVQPVGSPLSLECTVEGTSNPNLYWYRQAAGRGLQLLFYSVGIGQISSEVPQNLSASRPQDRQFILSSKKLLLSDSGFYLCAWSAGGSSQPQHFGDGTRLSIL.

The rearrangement links TRBV29-1 to TRBJ2-5; no clear D. The J call may be mistaken, given a closer DNA end match to TRBJ2-7. There are 13 residues in the CDR3. CDR1 and CDR2 from the germline V gene are SQVTM and ANQGSEA. DNA for the CDR3: TGCAGCGTTGCTGGGTCGCTACTACACGAGCAGTACTTC. As protein: CSVAGSLLHEQYF.

The J gene is TRBJ2-5, the V gene TRBV18, with 11 bases lining up with TRBD2. Looked up from germline, CDR1 is KGHSH and CDR2 is LQKENI. V lost 2 bases to trimming and J lost 2 bases; unmatched junction nucleotides: 13. The CDR3 has 19 amino acids. CDR3 sequence (DNA): TGTGCCAGCTCACCAATTGCGCTAGCGGGAGGCCTACTGCAAGAGACCCAGTACTTC. Its translation is CASSPIALAGGLLQETQYF.

The rearrangement joins TRBV19 to TRBJ1-1; 9 bases map to TRBD1. V was clipped by 7 bases and J by 4 bases; unmatched bases: 13. CDR1 is LNHDA, CDR2 SQIVND, per germline (reference sequence). The CDR3 has 16 amino acids. CDR3 region: CASTHATGGAGTEAFF. For the CDR3, the DNA is TGTGCCAGTACCCACGCAACAGGGGGCGCAGGCACTGAAGCTTTCTTT. Drawing the rest from reference TRBV19 and TRBJ1-1, the complete variable domain is DGGITQSPKYLFRKEGQNVTLSCEQNLNHDAMYWYRQDPGQGLRLIYYSQIVNDFQKGDIAEGYSVSREKKESFPLTVTSAQKNPTAFYLCASTHATGGAGTEAFFGQGTRLTVV.

The chain couples TRBV7-2 to TRBJ2-7; tentatively, D is TRBD2 (6 bases). Germline V gene data show CDR1 as SGHTA and CDR2 as FQGNSA. V shed 5 bases and J shed 4 bases, with 15 bases lying between them. The CDR3 spans 14 residues. This CDR3 reads CASSRGGPPYEQYF. CDR3 in DNA: TGTGCCAGCAGCCGAGGAGGGCCTCCGTACGAGCAGTACTTC.

J is TRBJ2-1 and V is TRBV7-2, with 8 bases lining up with TRBD2. CDR1 and CDR2 (germline): SGHTA, FQGNSA. The CDR3 totals 15 residues. J lost 9 bases, V lost 9 bases, and 16 bases had no gene match. CDR3: CASSEPWRGEGEQFF. In nucleotides, the CDR3 is TGTGCCAGTTCCGAACCCTGGCGGGGGGAGGGTGAGCAGTTCTTC.

The V call is TRBV9, the J call TRBJ2-1, with 7 bases lining up with TRBD2. The trim removed 2 bases at V and 1 base at J, leaving 6 bases unmatched. This CDR3 has 16 residues. Per the germline V gene, CDR1 is SGDLS and CDR2 is YYNGEE. The CDR3 bases are TGTGCCAGCAGCGTTCGGGGGGATAGGTCCTACAATGAGCAGTTCTTC. Protein: CASSVRGDRSYNEQFF.

The chain uses TRBV6-5 and TRBJ1-2, with D perhaps matching TRBD1 (5 bases). The CDR3 length is 12 residues. V was shortened by 6 bases and J by 3 bases, with 8 bases between the two germline ends. Germline V gene lookup returns CDR1 MNHEY and CDR2 SVGAGI. Here the CDR3 reads CASRDSHYGYTF. CDR3 in DNA: TGTGCCAGCAGAGACAGCCACTATGGCTACACCTTC.

The count of this clone is one. The V gene is TRBV2, the J gene TRBJ2-2; the D is unclear. The V gene's germline CDR1 is SNHLY and CDR2 FYNNEI. This CDR3 has 15 amino acids. V lost 5 bases, J lost 2 bases, and 12 bases lay in between. The CDR3, as DNA: TGTGCCAGCAGTCGCAGTGGGCTAAACACCGGGGAGCTGTTTTTT. Translation gives CASSRSGLNTGELFF.

The chain has TRBV19 and TRBJ1-2; 8 bases fit TRBD1. The junction had 15 bases not matched to a gene; V was cut back by 8 bases and J by 4 bases. The CDR3 covers 16 residues. Per germline, CDR1 LNHDA and CDR2 SQIVND (reference sequence). The CDR3 coding sequence is TGTGCCAGTCGAAATCGCGCAGGGGGCGCGGGCTATGGCTACACCTTC. It encodes CASRNRAGGAGYGYTF.

This clone has just a few counts. The chain joins TRBV10-3 to TRBJ1-3; a weak D match, TRBD1 (5 bases). Trimming removed 4 bases at V and 3 bases at J, with 10 bases between. The CDR3 runs to 14 residues. The germline CDR1 and CDR2 sequences are ENHRY and SYGVKD. In DNA, the CDR3 is TGTGCCATCAGTGCAGGGTCGGTTGGAAACACCATATATTTT. It yields the protein CAISAGSVGNTIYF.

The chain joins TRBV7-8 to TRBJ2-3; 13 nucleotides align to TRBD2. With 5 bases clipped from V and 8 bases from J, the junction kept 13 bases outside the gene matches. Germline V gene lookup returns CDR1 SGHVS and CDR2 FQNEAQ. The CDR3 covers 17 residues. The CDR3 spells CASSPRLGLAGRGTQYF. CDR3 DNA sequence: TGTGCCAGCAGCCCTAGGCTGGGACTAGCGGGAAGGGGTACGCAGTATTTT.

The chain employs TRBV6-1 and TRBJ2-7; 8 nucleotides align to TRBD2. Germline CDR1 and CDR2: MNHNS and SASEGT. J was trimmed by 6 bases and V by 3 bases; bases with no gene match: 7. There are 14 residues in the CDR3. The DNA for the CDR3 is TGTGCCAGCAGTGACGCGGGGGGAAGGTCCGAGCAGTACTTC. This gives the protein CASSDAGGRSEQYF.

The V and J genes are TRBV2 and TRBJ2-1; 14 bases match TRBD2. Germline values: CDR1 SNHLY, CDR2 FYNNEI. The length of the CDR3 is 17 residues. After removal of 7 bases from V and 6 bases from J, the junction contained 11 bases not matched to a gene. CDR3 sequence reads: CASTGTSGRNGGNEQFF. The DNA of the CDR3 is TGTGCCAGCACCGGGACTAGCGGGAGAAATGGGGGCAATGAGCAGTTCTTC. The variable domain in full, completed from reference TRBV2 and TRBJ2-1, reads EPEVTQTPSHQVTQMGQEVILRCVPISNHLYFYWYRQILGQKVEFLVSFYNNEISEKSEIFDDQFSVERPDGSNFTLKIRSTKLEDSAMYFCASTGTSGRNGGNEQFFGPGTRLTVL.